This TCR beta chain was retrieved from a study of beta chain features in type 1 diabetes. For the study at large: The number of sorted cells examined across all samples was 107,917,701. General study points: Significant though moderate, a shortening of TCRB CDR3s appeared in all four CD4+ subsets of Type 1 diabetes patients. More deletions and fewer insertions at VDJ junctions were found in patients with type 1 diabetes. Patients and controls would share equally any PCR tilt toward shorter templates.

The CDR3 consists of 15 residues. Germline V gives CDR1 SGHTA, CDR2 FQGNSA. V lost 5 bases, J lost 8 bases, and 19 bases lay in between. This clone has just a few counts. What it recognizes is unknown. Reverse transcription of all isolated RNA meant that expressed TCRB transcripts were sequenced. Only in-frame clones appear in the TCRdb table, and some are missing; sequencing was by immunoSEQ multiplex PCR. In the table there are 250,000 to 350,000 clones, approximately 14% of which are singletons. The V gene is TRBV7-2, the J gene TRBJ2-1, with D perhaps matching TRBD1 (6 bases). The origin of this receptor is a man in his thirties or forties with type 1 diabetes. Sequencing used naive CD4+ T cells from blood. The CDR3 sequence is CASSENRVPLDEQFF. For the CDR3, the DNA is TGTGCCAGCAGCGAAAACAGGGTACCTCTGGATGAGCAGTTCTTC.